This T cell receptor (beta chain) derives from a study of blood T cell repertoires in COVID-19. Study overall: Samples came from the United States, Italy and Spain, spanning acute and convalescent COVID-19. The analysed material was cDNA or gDNA that came from T cells, B-cell-depleted T cells, or PBMCs.

This CDR3 has 13 amino acids. With 10 bases clipped from V and 9 bases from J, the junction kept 15 bases outside the gene matches. From germline, CDR1 is MNHEY and CDR2 SVGAGI. In the original processing: Amplified reference gene primers provided the basis for estimating nucleated cell counts. Clones were read by immunoSEQ multiplex PCR, and TCRdb kept only the in-frame ones, dropping some. V and J calls and clone size are copied from that table; D and trimming were computed from the DNA. The data show tens of thousands of clones, less than 90% seen once. The sample taken for sequencing was peripheral blood. The chain combines TRBV6-5 with TRBJ2-7; 7 bases are a match to TRBD1. The source is a human donor in a cohort sampled during active COVID-19. CDR3 nucleotides: TGTGCCACCTTACAGGGGCTTGAGGCAGGGCAGTACTTC. As protein: CATLQGLEAGQYF.